Below, 8 T cell receptor beta chains from the same sample are listed, as sequenced in a study of shared T cell receptors in the human thymus (dated by TCRdb to the early 2020s). The method was the immunoSEQ multiplex PCR assay. TCRdb's version of the immuneACCESS table is confined to in-frame rearrangements and falls short of the full clone set. An unresolved V gene accounts for under half of the shortfall where checked; the remainder is of unknown origin. Here the sample has hundreds of thousands of clones; around 87% occur a single time. The ten biggest clones cover under 0.01% of the sample. Separately, the same data were catalogued under a study of human thymus T cells.

Sample: thymocytes. These receptors all come from a boy under two years old with a congenital heart defect. Donor details come from another sample of the same person, matched by shared clones.

The chain uses TRBV28 and TRBJ2-5, with D perhaps TRBD1 (6 bases). Trimming left V 2 bases short and J 3 bases short, with 25 bases between. In germline, CDR1 is MDHEN, CDR2 SYDVKM. The CDR3 consists of 19 residues. The CDR3 DNA reads as TGTGCCAGCAGTTTACCGCTTAGTCCTTGGCAGGGGATAGAAGAGACCCAGTACTTC. It encodes CASSLPLSPWQGIEETQYF.

The chain links TRBV5-1 to TRBJ1-1; D is uncertain. This CDR3 has 11 residues. V dropped 0 bases and J dropped 7 bases, with 4 bases sitting between them. Germline CDR1 reads SGHRS; CDR2 reads YFSETQ. CDR3: CASSLASEAFF. The CDR3 coding sequence is TGCGCCAGCAGCTTGGCTAGTGAAGCTTTCTTT. Drawing the rest from reference TRBV5-1 and TRBJ1-1, the complete variable domain is KAGVTQTPRYLIKTRGQQVTLSCSPISGHRSVSWYQQTPGQGLQFLFEYFSETQRNKGNFPGRFSGRQFSNSRSEMNVSTLELGDSALYLCASSLASEAFFGQGTRLTVV.

There are a few counts of this clone. This chain links TRBV11-2 with TRBJ1-1; D is undetermined. Germline assignment: CDR1 SGHAT and CDR2 FQNNGV. The CDR3 runs 15 residues. V was cut by 5 bases and J by 0 bases, with 13 bases left in between. Written as DNA, the CDR3 is TGTGCCAGCAGCCGTGGCGGCCACATGAACACTGAAGCTTTCTTT. Amino acids: CASSRGGHMNTEAFF.

This chain links TRBV6-5 with TRBJ1-1, with unresolved D. The CDR3 has 14 amino acids. Germline CDR1 MNHEY, CDR2 SVGAGI. The ends were cut back, 5 bases at V and 2 bases at J, with 12 bases in the middle. The CDR3 nucleotides read TGTGCCAGCAGTAACCCGGGGATAAACACTGAAGCTTTCTTT. It codes for CASSNPGINTEAFF.

This rearrangement joins TRBV5-6 to TRBJ2-5; TRBD2 matches 9 bases. With 5 bases clipped from V and 6 bases from J, the junction kept 11 bases outside the gene matches. Germline lookup yields CDR1 SGHDT and CDR2 YYEEEE. This CDR3 is built from 15 residues. CDR3 region: CASRLGLAPTQTQYF. Here the CDR3 DNA reads TGTGCCAGCAGACTTGGACTAGCGCCCACCCAGACCCAGTACTTC.

This chain uses TRBV4-1 with TRBJ2-7; 9 nucleotides agree with TRBD1. CDR1 is MGHRA and CDR2 is YSYEKL in the germline V gene. CDR3 length: 16 amino acids. The V gene end was trimmed by 2 bases and the J gene end by 3 bases; junction bases not matched to a gene: 8. The CDR3: CASSQLTQGASYEQYF. CDR3 in DNA: TGCGCCAGCAGCCAACTGACACAGGGGGCTAGCTACGAGCAGTACTTC.

The J gene is TRBJ2-2, the V gene TRBV6-4; possibly TRBD1 for D (6 bases). The CDR3 covers 14 residues. Trimming took 10 bases from V and 1 from J, leaving 13 bases between them. From germline, CDR1 is MRHNA and CDR2 SNTAGT. CDR3 sequence (DNA): TGTGCCACCCAGGACAGAGAGAACACCGGGGAGCTGTTTTTT. Amino acid sequence: CATQDRENTGELFF.

This rearrangement joins TRBV15 to TRBJ1-1; 8 bases match TRBD1. Germline values: CDR1 LNHNV, CDR2 YYDKDF (reference sequence). The J segment lost 0 bases and the V segment lost 3 bases, leaving 6 bases of the junction unmatched. This CDR3 contains 16 residues. CDR3 residues: CATSSTGGVMNTEAFF. CDR3 nucleotide sequence: TGTGCCACCAGCAGCACAGGGGGGGTCATGAACACTGAAGCTTTCTTT.